These T cell receptor beta chains were read from a single sample in a study of regulatory T cells in long-lasting Graves disease. TCRdb passed the multiplex PCR reads through MiXCR, listing each CDR3 protein once. The data show about 560,000 distinct CDR3 sequences, around 15% seen once. This sample also belongs to another study, concerning T cells in Graves' hyperthyroidism and ophthalmopathy.

This specimen was peripheral blood mononuclear cells (PBMCs), taken at new diagnosis, from a patient treated with antithyroid drugs. The receptors derive from a man between 18 and 35 years old with Graves disease. Each CDR3 is given with its conserved first and last residue. Each record gives: V gene, J gene, clone size, D gene, CDR3 DNA, CDR3 protein. A D gene is named only where the DNA matches it firmly. Size is stated for part of the rows, as once, few or many counts, or as a class when the clone is expanded.

TRBV30	TRBJ1-3	few	TRBD1	TGTGCCTGGAGCGATTTACAGGGGTCTGGAAACACCATATATTTT	CAWSDLQGSGNTIYF
TRBV15	TRBJ2-1	few	-	TGTGCCACCAGCAGAGGGTTGGTTCAGGGGACGAGCTCCTACAATGAGCAGTTCTTC	CATSRGLVQGTSSYNEQFF
TRBV27	TRBJ1-2	many	-	TGTGCCAGCAGTTTAAAACAGGATCCCTACTATGGCTACACCTTC	CASSLKQDPYYGYTF
TRBV14	TRBJ2-1	few	TRBD2	TGTGCCAGCAGACAAGGTAACCCTCCTAGCGGGAACAATGAGCAGTTCTTC	CASRQGNPPSGNNEQFF
TRBV6-9	TRBJ2-5	many	TRBD1	TGTGCCAGCAGTTTTGGGACAGGGGTTAAGACCCAGTACTTC	CASSFGTGVKTQYF
TRBV28	TRBJ1-2	many	-	TGTGCCAGCAGCGCCGGGACAACCGCCTGGGGCTATGGCTACACCTTC	CASSAGTTAWGYGYTF
TRBV30	TRBJ1-1	many	-	TGTGCCTACTCGGACAGCTTGAACACTGAAGCTTTCTTT	CAYSDSLNTEAFF
TRBV20-1	TRBJ1-2	few	TRBD1	TGCAGTGCTAGAGAAGGGACAGGGAACGGCTACACCTTC	CSAREGTGNGYTF
TRBV11-2	TRBJ2-7	few	-	TGTGCCAGCAGCTTAGAGACGGGGGAGCAGTACTTC	CASSLETGEQYF
TRBV6-5	TRBJ2-7	-	TRBD2	TGTGCCAGCAGTTACTCGGCGGGAGGGCCGGGTGAGCAGTACTTC	CASSYSAGGPGEQYF
TRBV11-3	TRBJ1-3	few	-	TGTGCCAGCAGCTTAGTCCGATCTCCGCTTTCCTCTGGAAACACCATATATTTT	CASSLVRSPLSSGNTIYF
TRBV2	TRBJ1-5	few	-	TGTGCCAGCAGCCCAGACCAGAGCTCGCAGCATTTT	CASSPDQSSQHF
TRBV20-1	TRBJ2-5	-	TRBD2	TGCAGTGCTAGACCAGCGGGAGGGTTTTCGGGAGAGACCCAGTACTTC	CSARPAGGFSGETQYF
TRBV7-2	TRBJ2-5	many	-	TGTGCCAGCAGCTTAGGTGCCCAGAGAGAGACCCAGTACTTC	CASSLGAQRETQYF
TRBV9	TRBJ1-2	once	TRBD1	TGTGCCAGCAGCGTAGGGACAGGGGTTCACTATGGCTACACCTTC	CASSVGTGVHYGYTF
TRBV6-1	TRBJ2-1	-	TRBD2	TGTGCCAGCAGTCCACTAGCGGGGGTTTCCTACAATGAGCAGTTCTTC	CASSPLAGVSYNEQFF
TRBV7-9	TRBJ2-5	many	-	TGTGCCAGCAGCCCCGTCGAGACCCGGGGGAAGACCCAGTACTTC	CASSPVETRGKTQYF
TRBV30	TRBJ2-7	few	-	TGTGCCTGGAGTGTTGGGCAGGCCAGTCCCGAGCAGTACTTC	CAWSVGQASPEQYF
TRBV20-1	TRBJ2-3	many	TRBD2	TGCAGTGCCACTGCGGGACTAGCGGCAGATACGCAGTATTTT	CSATAGLAADTQYF
TRBV3-1	TRBJ2-1	-	TRBD2	TGTGCCAGCAGCTACACTAGCGGGAGGGCCCCTACCAAGCAGTTCTTC	CASSYTSGRAPTKQFF
TRBV7-3	TRBJ1-1	many	-	TGTGCCAGCAGCTTAACCCCGGGACATGAGACTGAAGCTTTCTTT	CASSLTPGHETEAFF
TRBV6-1	TRBJ2-7	-	TRBD2	TGTGCCAGCAGTGAAGAGTATAGCGGGAGTTACGAGCAGTACTTC	CASSEEYSGSYEQYF